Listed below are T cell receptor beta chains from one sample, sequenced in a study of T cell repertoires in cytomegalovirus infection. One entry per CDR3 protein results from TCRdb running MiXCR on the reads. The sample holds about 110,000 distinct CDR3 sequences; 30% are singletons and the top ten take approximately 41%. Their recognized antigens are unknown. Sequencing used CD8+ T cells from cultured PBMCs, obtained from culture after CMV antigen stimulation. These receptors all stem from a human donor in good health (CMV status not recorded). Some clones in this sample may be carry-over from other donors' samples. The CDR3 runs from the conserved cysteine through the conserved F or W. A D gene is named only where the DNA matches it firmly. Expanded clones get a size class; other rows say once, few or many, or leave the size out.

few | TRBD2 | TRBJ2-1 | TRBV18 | TGTGCCAGCTCACCGAACTGGCGGGGGGGCCTCAATGAGCAGTTCTTC | CASSPNWRGGLNEQFF
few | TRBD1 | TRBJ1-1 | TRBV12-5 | TGTGCTAGTGGCCGGGGGGAACAGGGGGCCTTGCGGACTGAAGCTTTCTTT | CASGRGEQGALRTEAFF
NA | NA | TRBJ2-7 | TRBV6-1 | TGTGCCAGCAGTGAAGTCGGAACCTACGAGCAGTACTTC | CASSEVGTYEQYF
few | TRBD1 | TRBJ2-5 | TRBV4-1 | TGCGCCAGCAGCCAAGATTCCCCTGACAGGGCCTGGGGGGAGACCCAGTACTTC | CASSQDSPDRAWGETQYF
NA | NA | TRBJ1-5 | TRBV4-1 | TGCGCCAGCAGCCAAGAAACGGGGCAGTGGAATATCGTCAATCAGCCCCAGCATTTT | CASSQETGQWNIVNQPQHF
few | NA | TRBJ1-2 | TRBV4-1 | TGCGCCAGCAGCCACCAGGGGCAAACCGCCTATGGCTACACCTTC | CASSHQGQTAYGYTF
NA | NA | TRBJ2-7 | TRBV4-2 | TGTGCCAGCAGCCAAGATGGAGACTATGCGCCCTACGAGCAGTACTTC | CASSQDGDYAPYEQYF
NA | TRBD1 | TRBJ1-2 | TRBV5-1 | TGCGCCAGCAGCTCGGTACCCGGGACAGGGCTTAACTATGGCTACACCTTC | CASSSVPGTGLNYGYTF
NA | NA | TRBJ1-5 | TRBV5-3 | TGTGCCAGCAGCTTGGGTGTCAATCAGCCCCAGCATTTT | CASSLGVNQPQHF
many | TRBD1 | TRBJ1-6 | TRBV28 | TGTGCCAGCAGTCCCCAGGACAGGGGCCGTTCACCCCTCCACTTT | CASSPQDRGRSPLHF
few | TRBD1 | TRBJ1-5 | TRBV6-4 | TGTGCCAGCAGTGACCGGACAGGGAGATACCAGCCCCAGCATTTT | CASSDRTGRYQPQHF
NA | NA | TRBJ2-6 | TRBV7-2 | TGTGCCAGCAACCCTGGAGCTGGGGCCAACGTCCTGACTTTC | CASNPGAGANVLTF
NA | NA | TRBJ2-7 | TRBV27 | TGTGCCAGCAGTTTATCGAGGGGGGGCCTCTACGAGCAGTACTTC | CASSLSRGGLYEQYF
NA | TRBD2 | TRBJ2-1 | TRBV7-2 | TGTGCCAGCAGCCCAACTTGGCCGGGGGGGGGGGCGAAGTCCTACAATGAGCAGTTCTTC | CASSPTWPGGGAKSYNEQFF
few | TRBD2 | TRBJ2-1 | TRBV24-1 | TGTGCCACCTCTACTAGCGGGGGGGCCCCTGAGCAGTTCTTC | CATSTSGGAPEQFF
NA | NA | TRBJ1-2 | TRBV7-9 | TGTGCCAGCAGCCAAACAGGGAACTATGGCTACACCTTC | CASSQTGNYGYTF
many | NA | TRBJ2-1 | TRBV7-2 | TGTGCCAGCAGAACTAACAGGGTCCCCAATGAGCAGTTCTTC | CASRTNRVPNEQFF
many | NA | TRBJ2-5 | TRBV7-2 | TGTGCCAGCAGCTTAGAACGGTACAGGGCGGGAGAGACCCAGTACTTC | CASSLERYRAGETQYF
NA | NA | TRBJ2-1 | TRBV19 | TGTGCCAGTAGCTTCGGACAGATCTCCTACAATGAGCAGTTCTTC | CASSFGQISYNEQFF
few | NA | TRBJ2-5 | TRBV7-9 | TGTGCCAGCAGCTTAGACAGGCAGTGGGAGACCCAGTACTTC | CASSLDRQWETQYF
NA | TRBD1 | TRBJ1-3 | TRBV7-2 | TGTGCCAGCAGCCTAACAGGGGGACAGAATGGAAACACCATATATTTT | CASSLTGGQNGNTIYF
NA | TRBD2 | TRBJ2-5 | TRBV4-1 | TGCGCCAGCAGCCTAGCAGCGGGGGTTTTGGGAGAGACCCAGTACTTC | CASSLAAGVLGETQYF
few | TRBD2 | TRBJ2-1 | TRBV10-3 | TGTGCCATCAGTGAGGGTACGGGGGGGCCTGACGATGAGCAGTTCTTC | CAISEGTGGPDDEQFF
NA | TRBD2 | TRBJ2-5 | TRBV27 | TGTGCCAGCAGCACTAGCGGGGGGGATCAAGAGACCCAGTACTTC | CASSTSGGDQETQYF
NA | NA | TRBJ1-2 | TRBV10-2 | TGCGCCAGCCTTAGGGCCCACAGCTATGGCTACACCTTC | CASLRAHSYGYTF
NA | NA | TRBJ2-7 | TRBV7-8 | TGTGCCAGCAGCTTAGCCCGCTGGGGGTACGAGCAGTACTTC | CASSLARWGYEQYF
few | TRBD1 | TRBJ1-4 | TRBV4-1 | TGCGCCAGCAGCCAAGAGCTCATGACAGGGTGGCGTGAAAAACTGTTTTTT | CASSQELMTGWREKLFF
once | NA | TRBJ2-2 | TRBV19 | TGTGCCAGTACTTCCGTCAGGGCCGGGGAGCTGTTTTTT | CASTSVRAGELFF
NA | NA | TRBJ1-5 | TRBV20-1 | TGCAGTGCTAGAGACTCCGACACACGGCAGCCCCAGCATTTT | CSARDSDTRQPQHF
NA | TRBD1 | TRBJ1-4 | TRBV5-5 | TGTGCCAGCAGCCGGAGGTGGGACAGAAAATCAGCAACTAATGAAAAACTGTTTTTT | CASSRRWDRKSATNEKLFF
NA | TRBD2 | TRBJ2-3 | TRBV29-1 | TGCAGCGTCGTGGGGACTCTAGCGGGGGGTATATCTAGCACAGATACGCAGTATTTT | CSVVGTLAGGISSTDTQYF
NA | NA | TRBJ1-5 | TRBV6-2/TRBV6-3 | TGTGCCAGCAGCACGACAGGCACTACTAGCAATCAGCCCCAGCATTTT | CASSTTGTTSNQPQHF
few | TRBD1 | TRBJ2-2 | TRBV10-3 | TGTGCCATCAGTGAGTCCTACGGGACAGGGACCACCGGGGAGCTGTTTTTT | CAISESYGTGTTGELFF
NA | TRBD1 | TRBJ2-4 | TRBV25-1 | TGTGCCAGCGGACAGGGCAAAAACATTCAGTACTTC | CASGQGKNIQYF
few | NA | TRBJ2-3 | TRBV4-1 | TGCGCCAGCAACCGGGGGGCGGCCGCAGATACGCAGTATTTT | CASNRGAAADTQYF
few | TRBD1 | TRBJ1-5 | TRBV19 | TGTGCCAGTAGTATAGGGACAGGGTTCCAGCCCCAGCATTTT | CASSIGTGFQPQHF
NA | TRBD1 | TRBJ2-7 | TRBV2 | TGTGCCAGCATTTATTCCGGGACAGGGGTTTCCGAGCAGTACTTC | CASIYSGTGVSEQYF
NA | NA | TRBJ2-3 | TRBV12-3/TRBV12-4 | TGTGCCAGCAGTCCGACCCTCCCAGATACGCAGTATTTT | CASSPTLPDTQYF
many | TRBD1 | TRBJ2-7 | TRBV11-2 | TGTGCCAGCAGCCCCACACAAAAAGGACAGGGTGACGAGCAGTACTTC | CASSPTQKGQGDEQYF
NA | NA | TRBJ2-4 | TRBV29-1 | TGCAGCGTTGAAGATCGAAGGTCGGGCAAAAACATTCAGTACTTC | CSVEDRRSGKNIQYF
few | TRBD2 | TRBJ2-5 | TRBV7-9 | TGTGCCAGCAGCTTAGGGTTAGCGGGACAAGAGACCCAGTACTTC | CASSLGLAGQETQYF
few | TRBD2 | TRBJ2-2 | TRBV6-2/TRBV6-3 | TGTGCCAGCAGTTACCCGACTAGCCGGAAAAACACCGGGGAGCTGTTTTTT | CASSYPTSRKNTGELFF
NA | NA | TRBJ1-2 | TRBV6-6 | TGTGCCAGCAGTTACTTCCGGACCGGGCGCGAAGGCTACACCTTC | CASSYFRTGREGYTF
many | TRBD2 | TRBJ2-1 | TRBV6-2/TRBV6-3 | TGTGCCAGCAGTTTATGGGGGGGGAACAACAATGAGCAGTTCTTC | CASSLWGGNNNEQFF